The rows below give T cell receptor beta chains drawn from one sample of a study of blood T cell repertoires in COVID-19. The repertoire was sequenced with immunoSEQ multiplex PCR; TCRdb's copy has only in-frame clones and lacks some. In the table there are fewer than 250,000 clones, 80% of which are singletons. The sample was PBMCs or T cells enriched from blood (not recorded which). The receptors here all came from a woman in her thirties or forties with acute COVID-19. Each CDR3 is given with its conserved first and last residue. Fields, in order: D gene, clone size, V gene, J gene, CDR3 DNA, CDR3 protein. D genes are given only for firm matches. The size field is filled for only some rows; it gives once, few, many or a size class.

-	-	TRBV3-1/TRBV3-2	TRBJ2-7	TGTGCCAGCAGCCCCCGGACAGTAACTCGCGAGCAGTACTTC	CASSPRTVTREQYF
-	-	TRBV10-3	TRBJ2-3	TGTGCCATCAGTGACACTACAGATACGCAGTATTTT	CAISDTTDTQYF
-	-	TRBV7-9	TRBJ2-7	TGTGCCAGCAGCTTACGAGACACCTTCGAGCAGTACTTC	CASSLRDTFEQYF
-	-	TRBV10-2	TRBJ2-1	TGCGCCACCTCTCGTCAGGGAGGCTACAATGAGCAGTTCTTC	CATSRQGGYNEQFF
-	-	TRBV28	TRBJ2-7	TGTGCCAGCAGTTTTCTGGGGGCTTACGAGCAGTACTTC	CASSFLGAYEQYF
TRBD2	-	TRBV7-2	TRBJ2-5	TGTGCCAGCAGCGCCCAGCGGGGGGGGGAGACCCAGTACTTC	CASSAQRGGETQYF
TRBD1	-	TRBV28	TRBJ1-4	TGTGCCAGCAGTCCGCCAGCGGGACAGGGGGCCGAAAAACTGTTTTTT	CASSPPAGQGAEKLFF
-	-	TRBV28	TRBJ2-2	TGTGCCAGCAGTTCGGGGACAAGAGGCCACGGGGAGCTGTTTTTT	CASSSGTRGHGELFF
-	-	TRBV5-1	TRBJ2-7	TGCGCCAGCAGCTTGGACAGGGACTCCTACGAGCAGTACTTC	CASSLDRDSYEQYF
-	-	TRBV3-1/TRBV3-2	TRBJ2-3	TGTGCCAGCAGCCAAGACAGGGTAGCAGATACGCAGTATTTT	CASSQDRVADTQYF
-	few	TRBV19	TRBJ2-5	TGTGCCAGTAGTATCGGGAAAGAGACCCAGTACTTC	CASSIGKETQYF
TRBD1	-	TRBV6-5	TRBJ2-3	TGTGCCAGCAGTCGGACAGGGAGCACAGATACGCAGTATTTT	CASSRTGSTDTQYF
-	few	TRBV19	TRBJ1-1	TGTGCCAGTAGTATCGCGGGAACTGAAGCTTTCTTT	CASSIAGTEAFF
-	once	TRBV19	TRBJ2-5	TGTGCCAGTAGTGTACAGGTATTGGGGGAGACCCAGTACTTC	CASSVQVLGETQYF
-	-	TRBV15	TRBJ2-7	TGTGCCACCAGCAGAGATCTGAGCAAGCGGATAAACTACGAGCAGTACTTC	CATSRDLSKRINYEQYF
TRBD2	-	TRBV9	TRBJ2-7	TGTGCCAGCAGCGCCGCCGGGACTATCGACTACGAGCAGTACTTC	CASSAAGTIDYEQYF
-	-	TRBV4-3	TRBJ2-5	TGCGCCAGCAGCCGGGCCCCGTTCGAGCCCACCGAGACCCAGTACTTC	CASSRAPFEPTETQYF
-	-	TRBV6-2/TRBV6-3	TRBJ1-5	TGTGCCAGCAGTTTTTATAGCAATCAGCCCCAGCATTTT	CASSFYSNQPQHF
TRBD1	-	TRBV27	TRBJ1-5	TGTGCCAGCACTCCAGACAGGGCTGGCAATCAGCCCCAGCATTTT	CASTPDRAGNQPQHF
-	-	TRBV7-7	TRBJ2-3	TGTGCTAGCAGCTTAGGGGGGGGACGAATAACAGATACGCAGTATTTT	CASSLGGGRITDTQYF
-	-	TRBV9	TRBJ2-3	TGTGCCAGCAGCGTAGGACTAGGGGAGAGGACGCAGTATTTT	CASSVGLGERTQYF
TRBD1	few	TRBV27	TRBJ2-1	TGTGCCAGCAGTCCCTGGACAGGATACAATGAGCAGTTCTTC	CASSPWTGYNEQFF
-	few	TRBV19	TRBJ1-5	TGTGCCAGTAGCCCAACGACAAATCAGCCCCAGCATTTT	CASSPTTNQPQHF
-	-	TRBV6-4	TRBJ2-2	TGTGCCAGCATACAGGGTCAATCCGGGGAGCTGTTTTTT	CASIQGQSGELFF
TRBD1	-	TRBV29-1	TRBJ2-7	TGCAGCGTTGTCCGGGGACAGGGGGTCTACGAGCAGTACTTC	CSVVRGQGVYEQYF
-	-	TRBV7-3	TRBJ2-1	TGTGCCAGCAGCTTAAATCCGGTGGAGCAGTTCTTC	CASSLNPVEQFF
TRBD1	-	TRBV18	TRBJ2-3	TGTGCCAGCTCACCACTAACGGGACAGAAAGATACGCAGTATTTT	CASSPLTGQKDTQYF